This T cell receptor beta chain was recovered during a study of T cell repertoires in cytomegalovirus infection. Looking at the study overall: Indications of both CMV infection and matching HLA type were provided by public TCR beta signatures. Study-level findings and limits: There were carriers of CMV plus the relevant HLA, and cumulative public TCR beta family frequency identified them. Dominating the ex vivo response were TCR beta clonotypes that were CMV-specific and HLA-C-restricted.

V was trimmed by 1 base and J by 11 bases, leaving 5 bases between them. This CDR3 has 11 amino acids. Comments on this clonotype: What it binds is not known.

MiXCR was run by TCRdb on the reads, yielding one entry per CDR3 protein. The table has roughly 640,000 distinct CDR3 sequences, 24% seen once. The clonotype was recovered from a human donor in good health (CMV status not recorded). Some clones in this sample may be carry-over from other donors' samples. The chain uses TRBV12-3 or TRBV12-4 and TRBJ2-2; D gene unclear. Sequencing input: CD8+ T cells from PBMCs. CDR3 sequence (DNA): TGTGCCAGCAGTTTAGGGCCCGAGCTGTTTTTT. Its translation: CASSLGPELFF.